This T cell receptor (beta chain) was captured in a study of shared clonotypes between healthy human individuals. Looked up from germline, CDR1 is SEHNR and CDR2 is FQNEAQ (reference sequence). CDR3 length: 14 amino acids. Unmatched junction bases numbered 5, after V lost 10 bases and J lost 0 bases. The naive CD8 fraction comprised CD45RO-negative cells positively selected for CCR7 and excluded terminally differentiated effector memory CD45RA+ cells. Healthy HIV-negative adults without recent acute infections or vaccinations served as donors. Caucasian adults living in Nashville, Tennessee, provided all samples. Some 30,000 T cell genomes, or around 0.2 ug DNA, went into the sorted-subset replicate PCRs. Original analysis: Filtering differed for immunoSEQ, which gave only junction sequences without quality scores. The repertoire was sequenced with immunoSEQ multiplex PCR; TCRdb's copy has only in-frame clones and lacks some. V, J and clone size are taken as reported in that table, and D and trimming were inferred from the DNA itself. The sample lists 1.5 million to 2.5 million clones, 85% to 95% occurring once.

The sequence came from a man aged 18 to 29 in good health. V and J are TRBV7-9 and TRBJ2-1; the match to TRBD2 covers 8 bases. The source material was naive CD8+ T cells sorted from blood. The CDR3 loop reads CATGAGGSYNEQFF. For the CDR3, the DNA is TGTGCCACAGGGGCGGGAGGCTCCTACAATGAGCAGTTCTTC.